These 19 T cell receptor beta chains share one sample of origin, sequenced in a study of blood T cell repertoires in COVID-19. Sequencing was performed with immunoSEQ multiplex PCR; in TCRdb, only in-frame clones are kept and a portion is missing. Among 170,000 or so clones, roughly 83% were seen once, and the ten largest hold less than 3.5%. The source material was peripheral blood. The receptors were sampled from an older woman with acute or convalescent COVID-19.

The chain is built from TRBV30 and TRBJ2-5; 11 bases agree with TRBD2. CDR3 length equals 15 residues. Per germline, CDR1 GTSNPN and CDR2 SVGIG (reference sequence). V lost 2 bases to trimming and J lost 5 bases; unmatched junction nucleotides: 7. Here the CDR3 reads CAWSPPRTSGETQYF. DNA for the CDR3: TGTGCCTGGAGTCCACCCCGGACTAGCGGGGAGACCCAGTACTTC.

This clone was recorded once. This sequence joins TRBV5-4 and TRBJ2-5; a weak D match, TRBD1 (6 bases). This CDR3 comprises 15 residues. The V gene lost 0 bases and the J gene lost 3 bases, with 12 bases spanning the gap. Per the germline V gene, CDR1 is SGHNT and CDR2 is YYREEE (reference sequence). Here the CDR3 DNA reads TGTGCCAGCAGCTTGGGGGGAAACAGGGAAGAGACCCAGTACTTC. This sequence encodes CASSLGGNREETQYF.

This clone came up many times. V and J are TRBV5-8 and TRBJ2-2; the match to TRBD1 covers 9 bases. Germline trimming cut 4 bases from V and 7 bases from J; bases unmatched to any gene: 8. CDR3 length: 15 residues. In germline, CDR1 is SGHTS, CDR2 YDEGEE. The CDR3 spells CASSPLQGAGGELFF. The CDR3 DNA is TGTGCCAGCAGCCCCTTACAGGGGGCTGGCGGGGAGCTGTTTTTT.

The gene calls are TRBV5-1 and TRBJ1-2; 7 nucleotides agree with TRBD1. V gave up 4 bases and J gave up 5 bases; unmatched junction bases: 8. The CDR3 is made up of 14 amino acids. Germline lookup yields CDR1 SGHRS and CDR2 YFSETQ. CDR3 nucleotides: TGCGCCAGCAGCACCTGGGACAGCAATTATGGCTACACCTTC. Its translation: CASSTWDSNYGYTF. Combining the CDR3 with reference TRBV5-1 and TRBJ1-2 gives the whole variable domain KAGVTQTPRYLIKTRGQQVTLSCSPISGHRSVSWYQQTPGQGLQFLFEYFSETQRNKGNFPGRFSGRQFSNSRSEMNVSTLELGDSALYLCASSTWDSNYGYTFGSGTRLTVV.

The DNA of the CDR3 is TGTGCCAGCAATTACAGGGGGCAGGACACTGAAGCTTTCTTT. This codes for CASNYRGQDTEAFF. V usage is TRBV7-2 and J usage is TRBJ1-1; 9 bases are a match to TRBD1. The CDR3 spans 14 residues. The germline V gene encodes CDR1 SGHTA and CDR2 FQGNSA. The junction had 6 bases not matched to a gene; V was cut back by 7 bases and J by 3 bases.

Only one count was recorded for this clone. V usage is TRBV7-2 and J usage is TRBJ1-3; D call uncertain. The CDR3 length is 16 residues. V was shortened by 3 bases and J by 5 bases, with 17 bases between the two germline ends. Germline V gives CDR1 SGHTA, CDR2 FQGNSA. The CDR3 is CASSFEAPTKRNTIYF. The CDR3, as DNA: TGTGCCAGCAGCTTCGAAGCCCCAACCAAAAGAAACACCATATATTTT.

This clone was found once. The rearrangement uses TRBV7-2 and TRBJ1-5; D possibly corresponds to TRBD1 (6 bases). The germline gives CDR1 SGHTA, CDR2 FQGNSA. The CDR3 is made up of 17 amino acids. V was cut by 1 base and J by 1 base, with 14 bases left in between. CDR3 bases: TGTGCCAGCAGCTTAGACAGGGTTGGGGCAAGCAATCAGCCCCAGCATTTT. It is translated as CASSLDRVGASNQPQHF.

V usage is TRBV19 and J usage is TRBJ2-7; a possible D gene is TRBD1 (6 bases). Germline-derived CDR1 and CDR2 are LNHDA and SQIVND (reference sequence). The CDR3 sequence is 14 residues long. The V gene lost 6 bases and the J gene lost 2 bases, with 14 bases spanning the gap. The CDR3 here is CASSRTTGPYEQYF. The CDR3 DNA reads TGTGCCAGTAGCCGGACGACAGGACCCTACGAGCAGTACTTC.

The chain recombines TRBV11-2 with TRBJ1-1; 8 nucleotides align to TRBD1. Germline loops: CDR1 SGHAT, CDR2 FQNNGV. V lost 5 bases to trimming and J lost 7 bases; unmatched junction nucleotides: 6. The CDR3 has 13 amino acids. CDR3 residues: CASSILTGDEAFF. The DNA for the CDR3 is TGTGCCAGCAGCATATTGACAGGGGATGAAGCTTTCTTT.

This clone appeared a few times. The sample holds other DNA sequences that translate to the same CDR3. The J gene is TRBJ2-7, the V gene TRBV7-9; the match to TRBD1 covers 11 bases. After removal of 3 bases from V and 2 bases from J, the junction contained 0 bases not matched to a gene. Looked up from germline, CDR1 is SEHNR and CDR2 is FQNEAQ (reference sequence). The CDR3 runs 14 residues. CDR3 residues: CASSLGQGAYEQYF. The DNA of the CDR3 is TGTGCCAGCAGCTTGGGACAGGGGGCCTACGAGCAGTACTTC.

The V and J genes are TRBV28 and TRBJ2-3; D may be TRBD1 (6 bases). The CDR3 has 12 residues. Germline CDR1 MDHEN, CDR2 SYDVKM. V dropped 7 bases and J dropped 7 bases, with 12 bases sitting between them. CDR3: CASNGRGYTQYF. The CDR3 DNA reads as TGTGCCAGCAACGGCAGGGGCTATACGCAGTATTTT.

The gene calls are TRBV7-2 and TRBJ1-5, with TRBD1 as a possible D gene (6 bases). Germline CDR1 reads SGHTA; CDR2 reads FQGNSA. Trimming cost V 1 base and J 2 bases, with 15 bases left between them. The CDR3 sequence is 17 residues long. As DNA, the CDR3 is TGTGCCAGCAGCTTAGTATCAGGGGCGGGGGGCAATCAGCCCCAGCATTTT. The encoded protein is CASSLVSGAGGNQPQHF. The full variable domain, in which reference TRBV7-2 and TRBJ1-5 provide the parts outside the CDR3, is GAGVSQSPSNKVTEKGKDVELRCDPISGHTALYWYRQSLGQGLEFLIYFQGNSAPDKSGLPSDRFSAERTGGSVSTLTIQRTQQEDSAVYLCASSLVSGAGGNQPQHFGDGTRLSIL.

The V gene is TRBV6-1, the J gene TRBJ2-7; 8 bases are shared with TRBD2. V was pared by 2 bases and J by 2 bases, with 5 bases of the junction left unmatched. Germline values: CDR1 MNHNS, CDR2 SASEGT. The CDR3 length is 15 residues. The DNA for the CDR3 is TGTGCCAGCAGTGAAAGTACTAGCGGAACCTACGAGCAGTACTTC. As protein: CASSESTSGTYEQYF.

J is TRBJ2-2 and V is TRBV6-2 or TRBV6-3; the D gene is possibly TRBD1 (5 bases). Germline-derived CDR1 and CDR2 are MNHEY and SVGEGT. This CDR3 region has 16 residues. Trimming left V 0 bases short and J 3 bases short, with 11 bases between. CDR3 sequence reads: CASSYSGQVYTGELFF. The CDR3, as DNA: TGTGCCAGCAGTTACTCGGGGCAGGTCTACACCGGGGAGCTGTTTTTT.

V gene TRBV19 combines with J gene TRBJ2-3; 8 positions agree with TRBD1. CDR3 length: 15 residues. From germline, CDR1 is LNHDA and CDR2 SQIVND (reference sequence). With 5 bases clipped from V and 4 bases from J, the junction kept 8 bases outside the gene matches. In DNA, the CDR3 is TGTGCCAGTAGTCGCCAGGGGGCATATGCAGATACGCAGTATTTT. This encodes CASSRQGAYADTQYF.

The gene calls are TRBV19 and TRBJ2-7; no clear D. The V end was cut by 4 bases, the J end by 1 base, with 8 bases between. CDR3 length: 13 residues. Germline CDR1 is LNHDA and CDR2 is SQIVND (reference sequence). In DNA, the CDR3 is TGTGCCAGTAGTAGGGCCTTATCCTACGAGCAGTACTTC. Protein product: CASSRALSYEQYF. Together with reference TRBV19 and TRBJ2-7, the CDR3 gives the full variable domain: DGGITQSPKYLFRKEGQNVTLSCEQNLNHDAMYWYRQDPGQGLRLIYYSQIVNDFQKGDIAEGYSVSREKKESFPLTVTSAQKNPTAFYLCASSRALSYEQYFGPGTRLTVT.

The chain employs TRBV5-6 and TRBJ1-2; 10 bases align to TRBD1. The junction had 6 bases not matched to a gene; V was cut back by 2 bases and J by 8 bases. The length of the CDR3 is 14 residues. The germline V gene has CDR1 SGHDT and CDR2 YYEEEE. The CDR3 reads CASSFGQGEEGYTF. The CDR3 coding sequence is TGTGCCAGCAGCTTTGGACAGGGGGAGGAAGGCTACACCTTC.

This chain links TRBV5-1 with TRBJ2-3; 7 bases fit TRBD1. The CDR3 is made up of 15 amino acids. V lost 5 bases, J lost 1 base, and 7 bases stayed unmatched. Germline V lookup: CDR1 SGHRS, CDR2 YFSETQ. The CDR3 nucleotides are TGCGCCAGCAGTCGGACAGGAGGAGGCACAGATACGCAGTATTTT. Translating gives CASSRTGGGTDTQYF.

The rearrangement links TRBV7-8 to TRBJ2-7, with 8 bases identical to TRBD2. The CDR3 length is 12 residues. V gave up 5 bases and J gave up 5 bases; unmatched junction bases: 2. Per germline, CDR1 SGHVS and CDR2 FQNEAQ. The CDR3: CASSPGRDEQYF. The CDR3 DNA is TGTGCCAGCAGCCCCGGGAGGGACGAGCAGTACTTC.